Listed here are 9 T cell receptor beta chains from one sample, sequenced in a study of CD8+ T cells in alopecia areata. Following extraction, RNA underwent reverse transcription to cDNA, which served as the sequencing template. Only in-frame clones appear in the TCRdb table, and some are missing; sequencing was by immunoSEQ multiplex PCR. The sample shows about 190,000 clones, more than 55% of them seen only once. The treatment here: oral pan-JAK inhibitor, 5-10 mg twice daily. The source was CD4+ T cells sorted from blood, collected at week 4, from a patient treated with tofacitinib. These receptors came from a human donor with alopecia areata.

CDR3 nucleotides: TGTGCCAGCAGCACTAGCGGCAGCACAGATACGCAGTATTTT. It translates to CASSTSGSTDTQYF. The chain combines TRBV9 with TRBJ2-3; TRBD2 matches 8 bases. Germline V gene sequence: CDR1 SGDLS, CDR2 YYNGEE. The CDR3 has 14 residues. V dropped 4 bases and J dropped 0; count of bases not matched to a gene: 1. Combining the CDR3 with reference TRBV9 and TRBJ2-3 gives the whole variable domain DSGVTQTPKHLITATGQRVTLRCSPRSGDLSVYWYQQSLDQGLQFLIQYYNGEERAKGNILERFSAQQFPDLHSELNLSSLELGDSALYFCASSTSGSTDTQYFGPGTRLTVL.

The chain is built from TRBV14 and TRBJ1-1; D gene unclear. Deletions cut 2 bases from V and 5 bases from J, with 9 bases between. The CDR3 has 13 amino acids. The germline gives CDR1 SGHDN, CDR2 FVKESK. The chain's CDR3 is CASSQSAGTEAFF. CDR3 DNA: TGTGCCAGCAGCCAATCGGCAGGAACTGAAGCTTTCTTT.

In its sample, this clone was seen a few times. J is TRBJ1-2 and V is TRBV29-1; a weak D match, TRBD1 (5 bases). Germline lookup yields CDR1 SQVTM and CDR2 ANQGSEA. Trimming took off 4 bases at V and 3 bases at J, with 12 bases between the two ends. This CDR3 region has 13 residues. The CDR3 DNA follows: TGCAGCGTTGCCTCTCAGGGCCACTATGGCTACACCTTC. Its translation is CSVASQGHYGYTF.

This chain connects TRBV2 to TRBJ1-1, with a possible D match to TRBD1 (5 bases). Per the germline V gene, CDR1 is SNHLY and CDR2 is FYNNEI. Trimming left V 8 bases short and J 1 base short, with 23 bases between. The length of the CDR3 is 17 residues. CDR3 nucleotide sequence: TGTGCCAGCCCCCTCCCCTACGGACAACTGGGGAACACTGAAGCTTTCTTT. This gives the protein CASPLPYGQLGNTEAFF.

The chain uses TRBV28 and TRBJ2-1; the match to TRBD2 covers 7 bases. Germline assignment: CDR1 MDHEN and CDR2 SYDVKM. The CDR3 contains 14 residues. Trimming removed 5 bases from V and 7 bases from J; junction bases left unmatched: 8. Here the CDR3 DNA reads TGTGCCAGCAGTCCCTTGACTAGCAGGAATGAGCAGTTCTTC. Translated: CASSPLTSRNEQFF.

The chain recombines TRBV4-3 with TRBJ2-1; D is tentatively TRBD1 or TRBD2 (5 bases each). The germline gives CDR1 LGHNA, CDR2 YSLEER. CDR3 length equals 15 residues. V shed 0 bases and J shed 10 bases, with 16 bases lying between them. The CDR3 DNA reads as TGCGCCAGCAGCCAAGATCGGCCGGGTGGGACCGAGCAGTTCTTC. It yields the protein CASSQDRPGGTEQFF.

The J gene is TRBJ2-1, the V gene TRBV2; D remains unclear. Trimming removed 4 bases at V and 2 bases at J, with 6 bases between. Germline lookup yields CDR1 SNHLY and CDR2 FYNNEI. This CDR3 has 13 residues. The CDR3: CASSVTTYNEQFF. The CDR3 DNA is TGTGCCAGCAGTGTGACAACCTACAATGAGCAGTTCTTC.

The chain recombines TRBV30 with TRBJ2-5; perhaps TRBD1 as D (6 bases). Germline loops: CDR1 GTSNPN, CDR2 SVGIG (reference sequence). CDR3 length equals 12 residues. Trimming cost V 5 bases and J 4 bases, with 11 bases left between them. This CDR3 is CAWDQGRETQYF. The CDR3 DNA sequence: TGTGCCTGGGATCAGGGGCGAGAGACCCAGTACTTC.

CDR3 bases: TGTGCCAGCAGACCGGGACAGGGGGGAGTATACGAGCAGTACTTC. Translating gives CASRPGQGGVYEQYF. V and J are TRBV6-5 and TRBJ2-7, with 11 bases aligning to TRBD1. In germline, CDR1 is MNHEY, CDR2 SVGAGI. Trimming removed 6 bases from V and 4 bases from J; junction bases left unmatched: 8. The CDR3 has 15 amino acids.